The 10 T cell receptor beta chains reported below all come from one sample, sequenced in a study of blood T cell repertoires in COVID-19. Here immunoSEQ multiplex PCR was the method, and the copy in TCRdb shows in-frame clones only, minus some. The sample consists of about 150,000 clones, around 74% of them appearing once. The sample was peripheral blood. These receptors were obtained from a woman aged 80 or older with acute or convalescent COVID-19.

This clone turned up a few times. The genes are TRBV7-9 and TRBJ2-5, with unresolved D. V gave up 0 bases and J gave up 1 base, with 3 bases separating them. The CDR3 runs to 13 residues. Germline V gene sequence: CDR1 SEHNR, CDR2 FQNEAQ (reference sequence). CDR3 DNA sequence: TGTGCCAGCAGCTTAGCAGCCCAAGAGACCCAGTACTTC. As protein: CASSLAAQETQYF.

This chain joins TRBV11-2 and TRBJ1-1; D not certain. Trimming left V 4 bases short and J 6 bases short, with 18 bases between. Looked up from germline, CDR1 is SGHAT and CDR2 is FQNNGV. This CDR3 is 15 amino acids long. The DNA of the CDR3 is TGTGCCAGCAGCTCGTCACTGGGGAGAATCTCTGAAGCTTTCTTT. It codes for CASSSSLGRISEAFF.

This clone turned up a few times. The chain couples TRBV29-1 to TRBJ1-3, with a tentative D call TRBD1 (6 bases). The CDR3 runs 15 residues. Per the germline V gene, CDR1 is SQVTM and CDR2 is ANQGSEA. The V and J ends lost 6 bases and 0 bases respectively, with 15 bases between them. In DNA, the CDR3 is TGCAGCGTCGCACAGGGCTATCTCTCTGGAAACACCATATATTTT. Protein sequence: CSVAQGYLSGNTIYF.

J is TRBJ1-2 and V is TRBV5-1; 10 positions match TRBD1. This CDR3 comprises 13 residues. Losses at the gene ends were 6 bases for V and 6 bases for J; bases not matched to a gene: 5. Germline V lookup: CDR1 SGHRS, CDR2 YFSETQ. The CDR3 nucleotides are TGCGCCAGCACCGGACAGGGGGACAATGGCTACACCTTC. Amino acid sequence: CASTGQGDNGYTF.

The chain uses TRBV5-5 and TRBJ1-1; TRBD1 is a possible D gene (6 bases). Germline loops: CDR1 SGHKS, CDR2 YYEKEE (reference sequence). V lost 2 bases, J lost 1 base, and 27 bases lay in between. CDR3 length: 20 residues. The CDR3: CASSLPIFLRPGHENTEAFF. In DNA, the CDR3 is TGTGCCAGCAGCTTACCCATCTTTCTTCGCCCGGGACACGAGAACACTGAAGCTTTCTTT.

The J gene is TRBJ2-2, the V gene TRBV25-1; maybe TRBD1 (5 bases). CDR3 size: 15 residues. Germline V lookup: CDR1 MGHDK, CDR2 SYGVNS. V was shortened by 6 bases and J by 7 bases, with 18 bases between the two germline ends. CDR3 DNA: TGTGCCAGCAGCGGAAGGGGCTTTAAGGACGGGGAGCTGTTTTTT. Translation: CASSGRGFKDGELFF.

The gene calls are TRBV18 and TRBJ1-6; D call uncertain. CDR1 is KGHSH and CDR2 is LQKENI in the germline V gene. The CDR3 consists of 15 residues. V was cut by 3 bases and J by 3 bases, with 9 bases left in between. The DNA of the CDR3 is TGTGCCAGCTCACCCTCAGAGGTCTATAATTCACCCCTCCACTTT. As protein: CASSPSEVYNSPLHF.

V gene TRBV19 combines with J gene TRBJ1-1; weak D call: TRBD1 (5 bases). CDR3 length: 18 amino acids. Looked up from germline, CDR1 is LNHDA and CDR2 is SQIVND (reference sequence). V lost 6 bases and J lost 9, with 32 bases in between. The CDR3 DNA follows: TGTGCCAGTAGGAACATAGACAGCGTAAAGGGCGGCGATCGGAAAGCTTTCTTT. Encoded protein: CASRNIDSVKGGDRKAFF.

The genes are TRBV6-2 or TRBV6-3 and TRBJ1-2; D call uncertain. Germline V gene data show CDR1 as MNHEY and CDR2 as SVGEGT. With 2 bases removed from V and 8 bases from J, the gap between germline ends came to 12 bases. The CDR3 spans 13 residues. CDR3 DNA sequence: TGTGCCAGCAGTTACGAGCAGGTCGACGGCTACACCTTC. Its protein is CASSYEQVDGYTF.

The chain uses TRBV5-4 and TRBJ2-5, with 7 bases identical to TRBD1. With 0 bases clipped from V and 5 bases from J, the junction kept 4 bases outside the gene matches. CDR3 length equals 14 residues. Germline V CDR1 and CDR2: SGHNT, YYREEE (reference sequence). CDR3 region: CASSLAGGDETQYF. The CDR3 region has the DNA TGTGCCAGCAGCTTGGCAGGGGGTGACGAGACCCAGTACTTC.